These 18 T cell receptor beta chains were all obtained from the same sample, sequenced in a study of blood T cell repertoires in COVID-19 (dated by TCRdb to 2019 to 2021). Libraries were constructed by the immunoSEQ multiplex PCR assay. TCRdb carries this immuneACCESS record with in-frame sequences only. Its versions omit some clonotypes, under half of them owing to an unresolved V gene in the studies checked, with the rest unexplained. The sample data list around 29,000 clones, and approximately 85% of these were observed just once. Of the sample, less than 35% falls within the top ten clones. The specimen was peripheral blood. The receptor set was obtained from a woman of 80 years or more with COVID-19, enrolled during active disease.

In this sample, this clone turned up many times. This sequence joins TRBV2 and TRBJ1-1, with D possibly matching TRBD1 (5 bases). The CDR3 is made up of 18 amino acids. Germline V gene lookup returns CDR1 SNHLY and CDR2 FYNNEI. Trimming shortened V by 7 bases and J by 0 bases, and 24 bases separated the two germline ends. The chain's CDR3 is CASINGEDDSPMNTEAFF. CDR3 DNA sequence: TGTGCCAGCATAAATGGAGAGGATGACAGCCCAATGAACACTGAAGCTTTCTTT.

The chain employs TRBV4-2 and TRBJ2-2; 8 bases are shared with TRBD2. CDR1 and CDR2 from the germline V gene are LGHNA and YNFKEQ. This CDR3 region has 18 residues. V gave up 0 bases and J gave up 6 bases; unmatched junction bases: 12. The CDR3 is CASSQDSGGPKKAGELFF. DNA for the CDR3: TGTGCCAGCAGCCAAGATTCGGGGGGGCCGAAGAAGGCCGGGGAGCTGTTTTTT.

The V call is TRBV28, the J call TRBJ1-2; tentative D call: TRBD1 (6 bases). V was cut by 5 bases and J by 4 bases, with 17 bases left in between. CDR3 length equals 15 residues. CDR1 is MDHEN and CDR2 is SYDVKM in the germline V gene. The chain's CDR3 is CASSEQGPFLYGYTF. CDR3 DNA: TGTGCCAGCAGTGAGCAGGGGCCTTTCCTCTATGGCTACACCTTC.

V usage is TRBV7-9 and J usage is TRBJ2-1; a possible D gene is TRBD1 (6 bases). Germline assignment: CDR1 SEHNR and CDR2 FQNEAQ (reference sequence). CDR3 size: 15 residues. Trimming pared 1 base from V and 5 bases from J, leaving 12 bases between. CDR3 protein: CASSLGGQRHNEQFF. DNA for the CDR3: TGTGCCAGCAGCTTAGGCGGACAGAGGCACAATGAGCAGTTCTTC.

The rearrangement links TRBV6-5 to TRBJ1-1, with 7 bases that match TRBD1. The CDR3 is made up of 16 amino acids. Unmatched junction bases numbered 9, after V lost 4 bases and J lost 1 base. CDR1 and CDR2 from the germline V gene are MNHEY and SVGAGI. The CDR3 sequence is CASSSVSTGANTEAFF. In DNA, the CDR3 is TGTGCCAGCAGTTCCGTTTCCACAGGGGCGAACACTGAAGCTTTCTTT.

This chain uses TRBV3-1 (or the pseudogene TRBV3-2) with TRBJ1-2; TRBD1 matches 8 bases. The CDR3 loop spans 13 amino acids. The germline V gene encodes CDR1 LGHDT and CDR2 YNNKEL (reference sequence). V was pared by 2 bases and J by 8 bases, with 4 bases of the junction left unmatched. The CDR3 loop reads CASSQRQGQGYTF. Written as DNA, the CDR3 is TGTGCCAGCAGCCAACGACAGGGGCAGGGCTACACCTTC.

The chain uses TRBV7-2 and TRBJ2-3, with 9 bases lining up with TRBD2. This CDR3 is 16 amino acids long. Looked up from germline, CDR1 is SGHTA and CDR2 is FQGNSA. Trimming cost V 1 base and J 6 bases; bases outside gene matches: 8. This CDR3 reads CASSLGARGGIDTQYF. DNA for the CDR3: TGTGCCAGCAGCTTAGGAGCGCGGGGGGGCATCGATACGCAGTATTTT.

This clone came up once. The J gene is TRBJ2-1, the V gene TRBV12-3 or TRBV12-4; 7 bases map to TRBD1. The CDR3 runs 13 residues. V dropped 6 bases and J dropped 7; count of bases not matched to a gene: 6. The CDR3 sequence is CASRPRQGNEQFF. As DNA, the CDR3 is TGTGCCAGCAGACCTAGACAGGGTAATGAGCAGTTCTTC.

This chain uses TRBV3-1 (or the pseudogene TRBV3-2) with TRBJ1-6; D is unclear. V lost 1 base and J lost 0, with 4 bases in between. The CDR3 is 15 residues long. Germline CDR1 reads LGHDT; CDR2 reads YNNKEL (reference sequence). CDR3 nucleotide sequence: TGTGCCAGCAGCCAAGTCAGCTCCTATAATTCACCCCTCCACTTT. Amino acids: CASSQVSSYNSPLHF.

This chain links TRBV6-5 with TRBJ1-1; D gene ambiguous. V gave up 6 bases and J gave up 4 bases, with 9 bases separating them. The CDR3 has 12 residues. CDR1 and CDR2 from the germline V gene are MNHEY and SVGAGI. In nucleotides, the CDR3 is TGTGCCAGCAGAGCCACGGGCACTGAAGCTTTCTTT. Protein product: CASRATGTEAFF.

The chain joins TRBV28 to TRBJ1-3, with TRBD1 matching over 12 bases. J lost 8 bases, V lost 3 bases, and 5 bases had no gene match. The CDR3 has 15 residues. Germline V CDR1 and CDR2: MDHEN, SYDVKM. CDR3 coding DNA: TGTGCCAGCAGTTTGGGCGGGACAGGGGGCTACACCATATATTTT. Translated: CASSLGGTGGYTIYF.

The chain links TRBV19 to TRBJ2-1, with 9 bases matching TRBD1. The germline V gene has CDR1 LNHDA and CDR2 SQIVND (reference sequence). This CDR3 is 15 amino acids long. V lost 5 bases, J lost 15 bases, and 17 bases stayed unmatched. This CDR3 reads CASSPGTGSNTAGFF. Written as DNA, the CDR3 is TGTGCCAGTAGTCCCGGGACAGGGTCAAATACAGCCGGGTTCTTC.

The CDR3 sequence: CASSLSGTGATEAFF. The CDR3 nucleotides are TGTGCCAGCAGTTTATCTGGGACAGGGGCAACTGAAGCTTTCTTT. This rearrangement joins TRBV27 to TRBJ1-1; 10 bases align to TRBD1. V trimming: 0 bases; J trimming: 5 bases; junction bases outside the gene matches: 3. Germline CDR1 reads MNHEY; CDR2 reads SMNVEV (reference sequence). This CDR3 comprises 15 residues.

The rearrangement links TRBV30 to TRBJ2-4; D gene unclear. Germline CDR1 GTSNPN, CDR2 SVGIG (reference sequence). This CDR3 region has 17 residues. V dropped 0 bases and J dropped 1 base, with 16 bases sitting between them. The CDR3 DNA reads as TGTGCCTGGAGTGTAAGAACAGCCAGTCGGGCCAAAAACATTCAGTACTTC. Its protein is CAWSVRTASRAKNIQYF.

The chain recombines TRBV7-6 with TRBJ1-2; D unclear. The CDR3 sequence is 16 residues long. Germline V gives CDR1 SGHVS, CDR2 FNYEAQ. Deletions cut 2 bases from V and 9 bases from J, with 22 bases between. The CDR3 DNA reads TGTGCCAGCAGCTTAACGTCCCAAAGCAGCGTCAATAGCTACACCTTC. Translation: CASSLTSQSSVNSYTF.

The rearrangement joins TRBV28 to TRBJ1-5; D is possibly TRBD1 (6 bases). The CDR3 is 13 amino acids. Germline CDR1 is MDHEN and CDR2 is SYDVKM. The V end was cut by 5 bases, the J end by 4 bases, with 9 bases between. This CDR3 reads CASSGGANQPQHF. The CDR3 nucleotides read TGTGCCAGCAGTGGGGGCGCGAATCAGCCCCAGCATTTT. Full variable domain (remainder filled in from reference TRBV28 and TRBJ1-5): DVKVTQSSRYLVKRTGEKVFLECVQDMDHENMFWYRQDPGLGLRLIYFSYDVKMKEKGDIPEGYSVSREKKERFSLILESASTNQTSMYLCASSGGANQPQHFGDGTRLSIL.

This chain uses TRBV4-2 with TRBJ1-4; D is possibly TRBD1 (5 bases). Trimming left V 4 bases short and J 8 bases short, with 14 bases between. The CDR3 contains 14 residues. In germline, CDR1 is LGHNA, CDR2 YNFKEQ. The CDR3 spells CASSRTGGGEKLFF. CDR3 coding DNA: TGTGCCAGCAGCCGCACCGGGGGTGGAGAAAAACTGTTTTTT.

The chain combines TRBV19 with TRBJ1-4; 8 bases map to TRBD1. CDR1 is LNHDA, CDR2 SQIVND, per germline (reference sequence). The CDR3 has 16 amino acids. J was trimmed by 8 bases and V by 3 bases; bases with no gene match: 11. The CDR3 nucleotides read TGTGCCAGTAGTATTCTCACAGGGACAGGCTTGGAAAAACTGTTTTTT. It codes for CASSILTGTGLEKLFF.